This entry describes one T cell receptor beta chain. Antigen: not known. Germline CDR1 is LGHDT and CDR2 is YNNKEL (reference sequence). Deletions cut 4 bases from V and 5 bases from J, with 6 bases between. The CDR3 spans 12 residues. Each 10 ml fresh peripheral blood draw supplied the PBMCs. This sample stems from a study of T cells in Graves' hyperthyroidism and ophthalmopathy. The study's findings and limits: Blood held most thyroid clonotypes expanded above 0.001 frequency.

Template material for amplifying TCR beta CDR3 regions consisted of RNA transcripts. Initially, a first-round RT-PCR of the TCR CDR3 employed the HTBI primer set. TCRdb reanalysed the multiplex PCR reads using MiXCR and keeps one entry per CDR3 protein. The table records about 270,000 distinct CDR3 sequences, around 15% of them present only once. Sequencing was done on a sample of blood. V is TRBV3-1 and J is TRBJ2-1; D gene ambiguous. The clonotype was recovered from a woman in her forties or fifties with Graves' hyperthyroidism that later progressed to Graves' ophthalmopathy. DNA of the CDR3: TGTGCCAGCAGCCCCCTGGACAATGAGCAGTTCTTC. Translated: CASSPLDNEQFF.